These T cell receptor beta chains were read from a single sample in a study of cytomegalovirus exposure and HLA in healthy donors. Clones were read by immunoSEQ multiplex PCR, and TCRdb kept only the in-frame ones, dropping some. The sample consists of 120,000 or so clones, over 70% of them appearing once. Sequenced sample: PBMCs. These receptors came from a woman in her fifties or sixties in good health and CMV-seronegative. Each CDR3 is given with its conserved first and last residue. The order of the fields is J gene, V gene, D gene, clone size, CDR3 DNA, CDR3 protein. D genes are given only for firm matches. Rows give clone size only sometimes, using once, few, many, or a class for an expanded clone.

TRBJ2-7	TRBV27	TRBD2	once	TGTGCCAGCAGTCCCCCCGGACTAGCTCCGACCTACGAGCAGTACTTC	CASSPPGLAPTYEQYF
TRBJ2-7	TRBV30	.	few	TGTGCCTGCATCCCAATGGGGCAGTCCTACGAGCAGTACTTC	CACIPMGQSYEQYF
TRBJ1-2	TRBV7-8	.	.	TGTGCCAGCAGCTTAGAGTGGGACAAGGGGTACTATGGCTACACCTTC	CASSLEWDKGYYGYTF
TRBJ2-1	TRBV10-3	TRBD2	.	TGTGCCATTACAGAGCGGGAGAGGGATGATGAGCAGTTCTTC	CAITERERDDEQFF
TRBJ2-7	TRBV4-3	TRBD1	.	TGCGCCAGCAGCCAAGATGGGACAGCGACCTACGAGCAGTACTTC	CASSQDGTATYEQYF
TRBJ2-7	TRBV4-3	.	.	TGCGCCAGCAGCCAACGCAGGGGAGAGCAGTACTTC	CASSQRRGEQYF
TRBJ1-2	TRBV6-1	.	.	TGTGCCAGCAGTGAAGGACAGGACTATGGCTACACCTTC	CASSEGQDYGYTF
TRBJ1-4	TRBV18	.	.	TGTGCCAGCTCACCGGTCTTAGGAGGGAATGAAAAACTGTTTTTT	CASSPVLGGNEKLFF
TRBJ2-3	TRBV30	TRBD2	.	TGTGCCTGGACTAACGGGGTAGCGGGAGGGTCAGATACGCAGTATTTT	CAWTNGVAGGSDTQYF
TRBJ2-5	TRBV7-2	TRBD2	.	TGTGCCAGCAGCTTAGTAGCGGGAGGGCCAGAGACCCAGTACTTC	CASSLVAGGPETQYF
TRBJ1-5	TRBV2	.	.	TGTGCCAGCAGTGAGGTATCTGGGCACCAGCATTTT	CASSEVSGHQHF
TRBJ2-4	TRBV30	TRBD2	.	TGTGCCTGGAGGAATCTCGGGTCTTCCCGCGGGGGAAACATTCAGTACTTC	CAWRNLGSSRGGNIQYF
TRBJ1-2	TRBV6-6	TRBD1	.	TGTGCCAGCAGTTACTCAGGGGGCCGAGGCGGCTACACCTTC	CASSYSGGRGGYTF
TRBJ2-3	TRBV4-2	.	.	TGTGCCAGCAGCCAAAGGCGGATGGGGGGGCCAAGCACAGATACGCAGTATTTT	CASSQRRMGGPSTDTQYF
TRBJ2-1	TRBV5-4	TRBD2	.	TGTGCCAGCAGTTTGGATACTAGCGGAAGGGAGCAGTTCTTC	CASSLDTSGREQFF
TRBJ2-7	TRBV7-9	TRBD2	once	TGTGCCAGCAGCACCGTGTTAGCGGGCTCCTACGAGCAGTACTTC	CASSTVLAGSYEQYF
TRBJ2-7	TRBV7-8	TRBD1	.	TGTGCCAGCCGGTACCGGGACAGGGGCTACGAGCAGTACTTC	CASRYRDRGYEQYF
TRBJ1-3	TRBV28	TRBD1	.	TGTGCCAGCAGTACTCCGGGACAGGGGCACACCATATATTTT	CASSTPGQGHTIYF
TRBJ1-5	TRBV18	.	once	TGTGCCAGCTCAGATGGGAACCGGGGAGGGCAGCCCCAGCATTTT	CASSDGNRGGQPQHF
TRBJ2-3	TRBV4-3	TRBD1	.	TGCGCCAGCAGCCAAGACCTTCTCGGACAGGCAGCGCGTGGGCAGTATTTT	CASSQDLLGQAARGQYF
TRBJ1-2	TRBV28	TRBD1	.	TGTGCCAGCAGTCGATCGCCCCAGGGGGACTATGGCTACACCTTC	CASSRSPQGDYGYTF
TRBJ1-5	TRBV5-5	.	.	TGTGCCAGCAGCTGGATGGAGGGAGGATATCAGCCCCAGCATTTT	CASSWMEGGYQPQHF
TRBJ2-7	TRBV18	TRBD2	few	TGTGCCAGCTCACTGCACGTTCCCGGGACTAGCGGGAGCGAGCAGTACTTC	CASSLHVPGTSGSEQYF
TRBJ2-3	TRBV27	TRBD2	.	TGTGCCAGCAGTTTGAATCGGTGGCTAGCGGGAGGGTCCGGCGCAGATACGCAGTATTTT	CASSLNRWLAGGSGADTQYF
TRBJ1-2	TRBV7-6	.	.	TGTGCCAGCAGCTTGGGGCTAAACTATGGCTACACCTTC	CASSLGLNYGYTF
TRBJ2-4	TRBV2	TRBD1	.	TGTGCCAGCAGTGTGGACAGGGCGTGGGCCAAAAACATTCAGTACTTC	CASSVDRAWAKNIQYF
TRBJ1-2	TRBV29-1	.	.	TGCAGCGTTGAGGCGGCCGATAACTATGGCTACACCTTC	CSVEAADNYGYTF
TRBJ2-4	TRBV30	.	once	TGTGCCTGGAGTGTACGGTTCTCAATATCAGCCAAAAACATTCAGTACTTC	CAWSVRFSISAKNIQYF
TRBJ2-1	TRBV11-2	TRBD1	.	TGTGCCAGCAGGTCCCCGGGACAGGGGATTAGCGGCAATGAGCAGTTCTTC	CASRSPGQGISGNEQFF
TRBJ1-1	TRBV5-1	TRBD1	.	TGCGCCAGCAGCTCGAAAACAGGGGGCTCCACTGAAGCTTTCTTT	CASSSKTGGSTEAFF
TRBJ2-7	TRBV28	.	.	TGTGCCAGCAACCCGAGCGTACCCTACGAGCAGTACTTC	CASNPSVPYEQYF
TRBJ2-5	TRBV6-1	TRBD2	.	TGTGCCGGGCGGATAGCGGGTGGAGAGACCCAGTACTTC	CAGRIAGGETQYF
TRBJ2-3	TRBV28	.	.	TGTGCCAGCAGTCGCCTAAGCACAGATACGCAGTATTTT	CASSRLSTDTQYF
TRBJ2-5	TRBV7-9	.	.	TGTGCCAGCAGCTTAGGGCGGGGGCACGAAGAGACCCAGTACTTC	CASSLGRGHEETQYF
TRBJ2-7	TRBV7-3	TRBD2	.	TGTGCCAGCAGCTCAGAGGGACTAGCGGGAGAGGAGCAGTACTTC	CASSSEGLAGEEQYF
TRBJ1-2	TRBV19	.	.	TGTGCCAGTTACAGCCCCACAGGGCGCTATGGCTACACCTTC	CASYSPTGRYGYTF
TRBJ2-3	TRBV20-1	.	.	TGCAGTGCTAGTAGAGCAGATACGCAGTATTTT	CSASRADTQYF
TRBJ1-1	TRBV7-9	TRBD1	.	TGTGCCAGCAGCCGGGACAGGGGGGAAGCTTTCTTT	CASSRDRGEAFF
TRBJ2-3	TRBV11-3	.	.	TGTGCCAGCAGCTTATTATCAGATACGCAGTATTTT	CASSLLSDTQYF
TRBJ2-3	TRBV6-5	TRBD2	.	TGTGCCAGCAGTTACTCGGTTAGCGGGCCAGATACGCAGTATTTT	CASSYSVSGPDTQYF
TRBJ2-1	TRBV19	.	.	TGTGCCAGTAGTATCGGGACACCCTCCTACAATGAGCAGTTCTTC	CASSIGTPSYNEQFF
TRBJ2-3	TRBV5-1	TRBD1	few	TGCGCCAGCAGCTTGGGACGGGACAGAGGCACAGATACGCAGTATTTT	CASSLGRDRGTDTQYF
TRBJ2-1	TRBV30	TRBD2	.	TGTGCCTGGAGTGTAGCGGCGGGAGGCAATGAGCAGTTCTTC	CAWSVAAGGNEQFF
TRBJ2-7	TRBV7-2	.	.	TGTGCCAGCAGCTTAGGAGGGTCGTGGTCTTACTACGAGCAGTACTTC	CASSLGGSWSYYEQYF